The present T cell receptor (beta chain) was sequenced within a study of T cells expressing NK-cell markers. Overall study: Within the sequenced cohort of eight donors, seven exhibited HCMV seropositivity and one was seronegative.

The CDR3 is 14 amino acids. Germline CDR1 MNHEY, CDR2 SMNVEV (reference sequence). Comment on this clonotype: Antigen: not known.

Overall study findings and caveats: Four donors likewise had their CD3+CD56-NKG2C+ fraction led by these clonotypes.

TCRdb re-called the 5' RACE reads and gives one entry per CDR3 protein, without DNA. With 400,000 to 500,000 distinct CDR3 sequences in the sample, the ten largest clones hold roughly 8%. The receptor was isolated from a woman aged 18 to 75 in good health. The chain combines TRBV27 with TRBJ2-5; TCRdb returns TRBD2, unconfirmable since there is no DNA. Source material: blood T cells: a sorted CD56 or NKG2C T cell subset, CD4+ or CD8+ T cells, or bulk PBMC T cells (not recorded which). CDR3 sequence reads: CASRLGLEKETQYF.